This T cell receptor beta chain stems from a study of human T cells and chemical hapten exposure. Study details: TCR yields differed between samples (mainly from small differences in pooled library volume).

The time point here: pre-sensitization, week 0. Treatment defined: therapeutic diphenylcyclopropenone sensitization with weekly scalp DPC. Alopecia patients, 18 to 70 years old and DPC-suitable, served as donors. CDR1 SGHTA and CDR2 FQGNSA come from the germline V gene. The CDR3 is made up of 13 amino acids. V was pared by 8 bases and J by 4 bases, with 12 bases between. Findings and caveats of the study: Versus controls, significantly more large CDR3 similarity clusters arose from expanded TCRs.

This clonotype showed up just a few times. Antigen specificity is unknown. Individual cDNA molecules received unique molecular identifiers in the library. TCRdb ran MiXCR on the RACE reads and lists one entry per CDR3 protein. Among 120,000 or so distinct CDR3 sequences listed, about 14% were seen once. The clonotype comes from a young woman with alopecia areata. Some clones in this sample may be carry-over from other donors' samples. The V call is TRBV7-2, the J call TRBJ1-5, with D possibly matching TRBD1 (6 bases). Sample: whole blood, taken in connection with sensitization to the hapten diphenylcyclopropenone (DPC). The CDR3 sequence is CASASQGNQPQHF. In DNA form, the CDR3 reads TGTGCCAGCGCATCCCAGGGGAATCAGCCCCAGCATTTT.